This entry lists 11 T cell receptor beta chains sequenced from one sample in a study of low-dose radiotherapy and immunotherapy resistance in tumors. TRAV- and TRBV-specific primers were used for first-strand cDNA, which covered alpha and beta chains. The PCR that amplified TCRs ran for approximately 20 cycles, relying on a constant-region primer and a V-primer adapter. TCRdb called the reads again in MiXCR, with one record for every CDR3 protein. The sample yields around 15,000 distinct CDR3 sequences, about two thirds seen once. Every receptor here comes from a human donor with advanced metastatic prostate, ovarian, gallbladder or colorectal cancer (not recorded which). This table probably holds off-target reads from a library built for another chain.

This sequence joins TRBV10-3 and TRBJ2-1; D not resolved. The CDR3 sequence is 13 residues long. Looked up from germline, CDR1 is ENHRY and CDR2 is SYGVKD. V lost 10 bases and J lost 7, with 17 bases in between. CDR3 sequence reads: CATEDMMGNEQFF. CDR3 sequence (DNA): TGTGCCACCGAAGACATGATGGGGAATGAGCAGTTCTTC.

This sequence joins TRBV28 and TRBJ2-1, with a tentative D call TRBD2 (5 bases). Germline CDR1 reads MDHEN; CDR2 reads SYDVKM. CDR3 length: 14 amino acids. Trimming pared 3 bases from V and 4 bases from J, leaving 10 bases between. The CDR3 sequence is CASSLRRGYNEQFF. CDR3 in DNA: TGTGCCAGCAGTTTGAGGAGAGGGTACAATGAGCAGTTCTTC.

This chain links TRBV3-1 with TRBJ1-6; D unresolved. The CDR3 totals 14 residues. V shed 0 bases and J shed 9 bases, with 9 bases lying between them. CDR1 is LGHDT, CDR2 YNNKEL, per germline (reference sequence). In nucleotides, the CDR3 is TGTGCCAGCAGCCAAGACGGAGCGAGTTCACCCCTCCACTTT. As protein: CASSQDGASSPLHF. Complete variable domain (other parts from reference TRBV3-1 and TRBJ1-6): DTAVSQTPKYLVTQMGNDKSIKCEQNLGHDTMYWYKQDSKKFLKIMFSYNNKELIINETVPNRFSPKSPDKAHLNLHINSLELGDSAVYFCASSQDGASSPLHFGNGTRLTVT.

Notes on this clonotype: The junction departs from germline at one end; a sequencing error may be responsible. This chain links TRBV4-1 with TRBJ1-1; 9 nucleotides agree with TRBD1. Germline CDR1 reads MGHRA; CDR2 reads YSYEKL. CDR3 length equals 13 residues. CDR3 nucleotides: TGTGCCAGCAGCCAAGTAACAGGGGGCGAGGCTTTCTTT. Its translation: CASSQVTGGEAFF.

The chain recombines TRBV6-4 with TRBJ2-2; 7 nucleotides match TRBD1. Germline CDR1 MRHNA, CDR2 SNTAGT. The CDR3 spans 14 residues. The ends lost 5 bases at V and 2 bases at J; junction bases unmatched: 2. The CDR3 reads CASSTGVNTGELFF. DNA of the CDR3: TGTGCCAGCAGTACAGGGGTAAACACCGGGGAGCTGTTTTTT.

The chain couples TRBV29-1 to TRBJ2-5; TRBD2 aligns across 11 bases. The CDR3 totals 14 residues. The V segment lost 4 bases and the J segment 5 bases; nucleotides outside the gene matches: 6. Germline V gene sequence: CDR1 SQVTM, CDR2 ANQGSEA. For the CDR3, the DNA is TGCAGCGTTGCCGCCCCTAGCGGGGGGGAGACCCAGTACTTC. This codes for CSVAAPSGGETQYF.

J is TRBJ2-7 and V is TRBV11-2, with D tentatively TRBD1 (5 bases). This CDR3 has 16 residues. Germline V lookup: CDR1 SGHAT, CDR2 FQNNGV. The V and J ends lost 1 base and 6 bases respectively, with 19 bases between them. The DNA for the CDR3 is TGTGCCAGCAGCTTAGGGGATGCAGGGATACCTTTCGAGCAGTACTTC. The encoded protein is CASSLGDAGIPFEQYF. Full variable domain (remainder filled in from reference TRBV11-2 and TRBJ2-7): EAGVAQSPRYKIIEKRQSVAFWCNPISGHATLYWYQQILGQGPKLLIQFQNNGVVDDSQLPKDRFSAERLKGVDSTLKIQPAKLEDSAVYLCASSLGDAGIPFEQYFGPGTRLTVT.

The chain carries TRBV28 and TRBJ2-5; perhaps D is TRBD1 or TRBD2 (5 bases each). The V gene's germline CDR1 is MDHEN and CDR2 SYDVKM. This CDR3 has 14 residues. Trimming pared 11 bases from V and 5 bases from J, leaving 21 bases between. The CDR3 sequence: CASNRQTTGETQYF. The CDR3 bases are TGTGCCTCAAATCGACAGACTACGGGGGAGACCCAGTACTTC.

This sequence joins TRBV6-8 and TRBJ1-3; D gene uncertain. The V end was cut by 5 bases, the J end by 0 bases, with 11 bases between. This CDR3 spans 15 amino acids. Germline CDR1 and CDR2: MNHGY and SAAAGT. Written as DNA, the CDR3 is TGTGCCAGCAGTGCCTCCGGGGTCTCTGGAAACACCATATATTTT. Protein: CASSASGVSGNTIYF.

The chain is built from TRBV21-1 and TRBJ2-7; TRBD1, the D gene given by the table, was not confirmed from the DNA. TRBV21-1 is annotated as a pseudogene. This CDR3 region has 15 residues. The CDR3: CASSKGWDRGYEQYF. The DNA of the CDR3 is TGTGCCAGCAGCAAAGGGTGGGACAGGGGTTACGAGCAGTACTTC.

CDR3 amino acids: CASSLGVAGTSPLHF. CDR3 DNA: TGTGCCAGCAGTTTAGGCGTTGCTGGCACCTCACCCCTCCACTTT. J is TRBJ1-6 and V is TRBV12-3 or TRBV12-4; no reliable D call. The V and J ends lost 1 base and 10 bases respectively, with 14 bases between them. This CDR3 contains 15 residues.